This T cell receptor (beta chain) was identified in a study of T-cell reconstitution after alpha-beta-depleted transplantation in children (dated by TCRdb to between 2015 and 2016). Regarding the study in general: The study quantitatively tracked T-cell immune reconstitution after TCRalphabeta/CD19-depleted allogeneic hematopoietic cell transplantation in children using TCR repertoire profiling. The investigation overall reported the following: Apparently early alphabetaT-cell count recovery about two months after transplant reportedly relied on only several hundred rapidly expanded clones derived from non-depleted graft cells. Over the following months the frequencies of hyperexpanded clones went down, and after one year T-cell counts and TCRbeta diversity were mostly credited to newly produced T cells. In some patients, the high TCRbeta diversity seen at day 60 was put down to recipient T cells and intrathymic progenitors that had survived conditioning.

Library generation was performed with PCR. Sequencing used an Illumina HiSeq 2500. Molecular barcoding was employed in the preparation of TCR libraries, with unique molecular identifiers being used to normalize TCRbeta repertoire quantification. In-frame beta chains were kept once TCRdb had trimmed the public reads at Q25 with fastp and called clones with MiXCR. Rows merge per CDR3 protein into single entries with the most common DNA and genes. The sample table holds approximately 650,000 distinct CDR3 sequences, of which about an eighth were seen once. The ten most abundant clones make up around 0.8% of the sample. Turning to this clonotype: This receptor's antigen is unknown. This may come from a read error, since a much larger clone is one base off.

The treatment or condition label corresponds to: allogeneic hematopoietic cell transplantation with graft depleted of TCRalphabeta T cells and CD19 B cells. The transplant recipients were children given TCRalphabeta/CD19-depleted allogeneic hematopoietic cell grafts. The CDR3 runs 13 amino acids, cysteine and phenylalanine included. Only CDR3 DNA is held: 39 bases, read in frame from base 1. This sequence originates from a girl aged 2 to 9 with congenital amegakaryocytic thrombocytopenia, due to receive a stem cell transplant. The chain couples TRBV12-3 or TRBV12-4 to TRBJ1-2, with 9 central nucleotides matching TRBD1. The specimen was PBMCs, collected before TCRalphabeta/CD19-depleted stem cell transplant. For the CDR3, the sequence is CASSWDRADGDTF. The base sequence is TGTGCCAGCAGTTGGGACAGGGCTGATGGCGACACCTTC.